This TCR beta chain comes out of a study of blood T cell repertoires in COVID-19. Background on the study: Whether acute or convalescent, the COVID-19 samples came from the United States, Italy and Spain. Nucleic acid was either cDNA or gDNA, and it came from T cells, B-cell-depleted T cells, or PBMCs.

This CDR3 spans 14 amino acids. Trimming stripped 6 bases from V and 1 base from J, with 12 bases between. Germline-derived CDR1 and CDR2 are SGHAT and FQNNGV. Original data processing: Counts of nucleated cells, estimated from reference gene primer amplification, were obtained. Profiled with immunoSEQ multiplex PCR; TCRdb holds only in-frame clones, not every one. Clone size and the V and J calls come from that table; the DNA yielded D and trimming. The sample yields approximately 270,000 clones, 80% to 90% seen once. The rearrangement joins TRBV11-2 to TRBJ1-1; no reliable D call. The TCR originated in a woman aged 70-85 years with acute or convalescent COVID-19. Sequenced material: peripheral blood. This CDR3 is CASRQPGRNTEAFF. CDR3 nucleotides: TGTGCCAGCAGACAGCCCGGTCGGAACACTGAAGCTTTCTTT.